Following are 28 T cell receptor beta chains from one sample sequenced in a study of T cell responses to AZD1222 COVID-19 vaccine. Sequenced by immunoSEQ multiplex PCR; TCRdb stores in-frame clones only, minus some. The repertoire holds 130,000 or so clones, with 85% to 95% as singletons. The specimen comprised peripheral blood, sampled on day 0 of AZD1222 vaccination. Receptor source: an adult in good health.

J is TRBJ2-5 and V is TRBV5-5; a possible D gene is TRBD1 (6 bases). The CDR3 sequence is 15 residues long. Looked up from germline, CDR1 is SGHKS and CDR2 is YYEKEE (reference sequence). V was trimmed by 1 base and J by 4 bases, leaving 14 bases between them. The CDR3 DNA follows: TGTGCCAGCAGCTTGCAGGGGAATAGTCCAGAGACCCAGTACTTC. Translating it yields CASSLQGNSPETQYF.

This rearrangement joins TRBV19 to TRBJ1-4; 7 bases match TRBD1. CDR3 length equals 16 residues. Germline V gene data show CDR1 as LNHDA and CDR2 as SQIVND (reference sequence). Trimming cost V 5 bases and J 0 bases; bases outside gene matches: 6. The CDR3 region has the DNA TGTGCCAGTAGTCTCCGACAGGGTGCAACTAATGAAAAACTGTTTTTT. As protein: CASSLRQGATNEKLFF. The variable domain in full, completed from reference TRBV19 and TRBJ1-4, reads DGGITQSPKYLFRKEGQNVTLSCEQNLNHDAMYWYRQDPGQGLRLIYYSQIVNDFQKGDIAEGYSVSREKKESFPLTVTSAQKNPTAFYLCASSLRQGATNEKLFFGSGTQLSVL.

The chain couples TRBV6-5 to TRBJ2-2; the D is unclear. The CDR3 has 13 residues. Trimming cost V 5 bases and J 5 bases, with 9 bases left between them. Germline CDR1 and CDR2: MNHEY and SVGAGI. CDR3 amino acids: CASSHTVTGELFF. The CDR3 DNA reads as TGTGCCAGCAGTCACACAGTAACCGGGGAGCTGTTTTTT.

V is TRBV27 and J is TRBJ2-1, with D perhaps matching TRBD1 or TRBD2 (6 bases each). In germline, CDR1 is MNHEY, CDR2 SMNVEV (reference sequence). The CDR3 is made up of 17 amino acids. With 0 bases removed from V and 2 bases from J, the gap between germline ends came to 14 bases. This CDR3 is CASSLSTGGLPYNEQFF. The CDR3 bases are TGTGCCAGCAGTTTATCAACTGGGGGGCTTCCCTACAATGAGCAGTTCTTC.

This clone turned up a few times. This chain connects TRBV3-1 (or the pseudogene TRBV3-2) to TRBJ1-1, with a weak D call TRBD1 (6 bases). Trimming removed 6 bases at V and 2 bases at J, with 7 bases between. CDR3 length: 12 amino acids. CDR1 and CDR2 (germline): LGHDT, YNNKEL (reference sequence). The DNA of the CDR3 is TGTGCCAGCAGGGACAGAAACACTGAAGCTTTCTTT. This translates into CASRDRNTEAFF.

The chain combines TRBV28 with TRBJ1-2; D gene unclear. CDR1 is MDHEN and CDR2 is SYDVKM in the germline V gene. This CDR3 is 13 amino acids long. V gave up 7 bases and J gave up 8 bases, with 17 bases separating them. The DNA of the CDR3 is TGTGCCAGCACCTGGGGAGGTCATGTGGGCTACACCTTC. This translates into CASTWGGHVGYTF.

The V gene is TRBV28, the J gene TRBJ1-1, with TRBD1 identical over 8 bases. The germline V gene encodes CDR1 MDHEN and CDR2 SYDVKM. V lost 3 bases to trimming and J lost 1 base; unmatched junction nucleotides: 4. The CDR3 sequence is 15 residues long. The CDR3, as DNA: TGTGCCAGCAGTTTGGGGACAGGTTCGAACACTGAAGCTTTCTTT. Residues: CASSLGTGSNTEAFF.

CDR3 in DNA: TGCGCCAGCAGCCCCGGACTAGGGTTTAACAATGAGCAGTTCTTC. Translated, it gives CASSPGLGFNNEQFF. This rearrangement joins TRBV4-1 to TRBJ2-1; 7 bases are a match to TRBD2. The germline V gene has CDR1 MGHRA and CDR2 YSYEKL. V was clipped by 4 bases and J by 5 bases; unmatched bases: 8. The CDR3 contains 15 residues.

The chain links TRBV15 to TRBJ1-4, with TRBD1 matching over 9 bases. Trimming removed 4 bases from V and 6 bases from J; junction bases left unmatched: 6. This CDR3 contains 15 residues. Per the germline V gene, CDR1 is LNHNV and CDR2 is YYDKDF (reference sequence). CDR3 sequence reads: CATSITGGADEKLFF. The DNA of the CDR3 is TGTGCCACCAGCATTACAGGGGGCGCAGATGAAAAACTGTTTTTT.

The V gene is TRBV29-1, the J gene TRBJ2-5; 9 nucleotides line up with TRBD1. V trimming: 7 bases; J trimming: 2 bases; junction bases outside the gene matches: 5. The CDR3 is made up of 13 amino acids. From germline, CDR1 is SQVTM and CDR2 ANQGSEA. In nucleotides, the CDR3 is TGCAGCGGCCGGGACAGGGTTCAAGAGACCCAGTACTTC. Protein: CSGRDRVQETQYF.

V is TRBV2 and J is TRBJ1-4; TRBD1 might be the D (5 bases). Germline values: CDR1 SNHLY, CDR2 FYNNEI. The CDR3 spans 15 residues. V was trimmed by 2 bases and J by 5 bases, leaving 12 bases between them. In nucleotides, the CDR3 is TGTGCCAGCAGTGAAACAGGATATGGGAATGAAAAACTGTTTTTT. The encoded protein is CASSETGYGNEKLFF.

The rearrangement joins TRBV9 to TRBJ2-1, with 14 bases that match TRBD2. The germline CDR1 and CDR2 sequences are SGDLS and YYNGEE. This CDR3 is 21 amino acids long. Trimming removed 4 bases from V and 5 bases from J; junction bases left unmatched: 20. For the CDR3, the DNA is TGTGCCAGCAGCCCCAGTATACCCGGGACTAGCGGGAGCCGAGCTCACAATGAGCAGTTCTTC. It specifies CASSPSIPGTSGSRAHNEQFF.

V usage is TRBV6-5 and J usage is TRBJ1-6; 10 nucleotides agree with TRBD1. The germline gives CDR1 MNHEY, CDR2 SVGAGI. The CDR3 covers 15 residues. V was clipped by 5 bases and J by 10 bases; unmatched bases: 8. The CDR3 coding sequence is TGTGCCAGCAGTCAACAAGGACAGGGGGTCTCACCCCTCCACTTT. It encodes CASSQQGQGVSPLHF.

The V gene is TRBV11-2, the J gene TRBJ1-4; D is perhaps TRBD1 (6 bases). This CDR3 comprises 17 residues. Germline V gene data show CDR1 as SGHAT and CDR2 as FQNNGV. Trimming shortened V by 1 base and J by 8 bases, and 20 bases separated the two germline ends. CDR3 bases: TGTGCCAGCAGCTTAGTCGGGGGCTTTGGTTTGGAAGAAAAACTGTTTTTT. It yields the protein CASSLVGGFGLEEKLFF.

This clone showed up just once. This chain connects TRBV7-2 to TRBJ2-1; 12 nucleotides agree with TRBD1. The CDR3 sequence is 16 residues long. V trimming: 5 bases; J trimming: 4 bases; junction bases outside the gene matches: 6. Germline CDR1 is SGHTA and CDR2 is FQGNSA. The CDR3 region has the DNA TGTGCCAGCAGCCCATGGGACAGGGGGCTTTACAATGAGCAGTTCTTC. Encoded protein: CASSPWDRGLYNEQFF.

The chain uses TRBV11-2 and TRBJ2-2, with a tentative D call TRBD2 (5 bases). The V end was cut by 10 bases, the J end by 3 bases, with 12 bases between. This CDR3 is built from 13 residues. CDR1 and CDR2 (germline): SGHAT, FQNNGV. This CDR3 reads CATRSGDTGELFF. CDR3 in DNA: TGTGCCACCCGTTCCGGGGACACCGGGGAGCTGTTTTTT.

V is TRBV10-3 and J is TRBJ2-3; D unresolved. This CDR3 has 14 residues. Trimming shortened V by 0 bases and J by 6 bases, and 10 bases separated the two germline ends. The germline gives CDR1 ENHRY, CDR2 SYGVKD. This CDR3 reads CAISESTHLDTQYF. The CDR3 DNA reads TGTGCCATCAGTGAGTCAACGCATTTGGATACGCAGTATTTT.

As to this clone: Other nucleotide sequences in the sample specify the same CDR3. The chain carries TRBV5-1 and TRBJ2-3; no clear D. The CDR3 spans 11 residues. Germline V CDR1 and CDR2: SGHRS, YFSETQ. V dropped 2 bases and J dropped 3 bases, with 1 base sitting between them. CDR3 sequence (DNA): TGCGCCAGCAGCTTAACAGATACGCAGTATTTT. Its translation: CASSLTDTQYF.

The CDR3 nucleotides read TGTGCCAGCAGCTTGGGAAACACCATATATTTT. Translating gives CASSLGNTIYF. This chain links TRBV11-2 with TRBJ1-3, with D uncertain. The CDR3 loop spans 11 amino acids. Trimming stripped 3 bases from V and 4 bases from J, with 1 base between. Per germline, CDR1 SGHAT and CDR2 FQNNGV.

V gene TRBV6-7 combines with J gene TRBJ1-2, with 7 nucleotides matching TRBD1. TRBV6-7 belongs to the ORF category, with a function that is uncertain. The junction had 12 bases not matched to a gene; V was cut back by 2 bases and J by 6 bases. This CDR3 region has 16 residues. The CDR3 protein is CASSYPEETGKDGYTF. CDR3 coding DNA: TGTGCCAGCAGTTACCCGGAGGAGACAGGGAAAGATGGCTACACCTTC.

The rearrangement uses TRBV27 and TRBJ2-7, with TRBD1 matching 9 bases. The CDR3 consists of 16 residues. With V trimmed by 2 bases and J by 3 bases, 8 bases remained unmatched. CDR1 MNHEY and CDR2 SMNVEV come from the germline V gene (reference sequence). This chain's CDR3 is CASSLGGTGRFYEQYF. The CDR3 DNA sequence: TGTGCCAGCAGTTTAGGGGGGACAGGGAGATTCTACGAGCAGTACTTC.

The CDR3 sequence: CASSEPRLGPNSNQPQHF. CDR3 in DNA: TGTGCCAGCAGCGAACCCCGGTTGGGGCCCAATAGCAATCAGCCCCAGCATTTT. The chain employs TRBV7-8 and TRBJ1-5, with D perhaps TRBD1 (5 bases). The V end lost 5 bases, the J end lost 0 bases, and 20 bases lay between the germline ends. CDR1 and CDR2 (germline): SGHVS, FQNEAQ. This CDR3 spans 18 amino acids.

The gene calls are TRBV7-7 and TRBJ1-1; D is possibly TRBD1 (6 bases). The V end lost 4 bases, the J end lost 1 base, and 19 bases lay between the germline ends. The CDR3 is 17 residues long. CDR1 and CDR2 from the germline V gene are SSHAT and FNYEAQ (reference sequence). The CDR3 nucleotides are TGTGCCAGCAGCTCGGCCAGAGACAGGAACCAGAACACTGAAGCTTTCTTT. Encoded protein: CASSSARDRNQNTEAFF. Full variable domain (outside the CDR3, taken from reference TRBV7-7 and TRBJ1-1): GAGVSQSPRYKVTKRGQDVTLRCDPISSHATLYWYQQALGQGPEFLTYFNYEAQPDKSGLPSDRFSAERPEGSISTLTIQRTEQRDSAMYRCASSSARDRNQNTEAFFGQGTRLTVV.

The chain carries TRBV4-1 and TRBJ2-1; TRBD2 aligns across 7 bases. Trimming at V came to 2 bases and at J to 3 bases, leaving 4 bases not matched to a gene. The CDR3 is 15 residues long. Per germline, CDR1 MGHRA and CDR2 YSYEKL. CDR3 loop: CASSQTGLVYNEQFF. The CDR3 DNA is TGCGCCAGCAGCCAAACCGGACTAGTCTACAATGAGCAGTTCTTC.

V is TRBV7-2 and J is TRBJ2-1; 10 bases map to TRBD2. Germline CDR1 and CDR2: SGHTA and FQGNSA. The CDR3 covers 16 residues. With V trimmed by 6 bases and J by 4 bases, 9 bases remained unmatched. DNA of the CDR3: TGTGCCAGCAGTCCAGGACTAGCGGAACGGTACAATGAGCAGTTCTTC. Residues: CASSPGLAERYNEQFF.

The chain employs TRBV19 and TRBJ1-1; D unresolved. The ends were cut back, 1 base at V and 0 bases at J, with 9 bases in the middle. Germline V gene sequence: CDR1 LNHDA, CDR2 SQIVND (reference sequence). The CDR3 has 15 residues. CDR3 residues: CASSIVSSLNTEAFF. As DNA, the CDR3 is TGTGCCAGTAGTATAGTAAGCAGTTTGAACACTGAAGCTTTCTTT. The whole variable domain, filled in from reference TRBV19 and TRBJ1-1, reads DGGITQSPKYLFRKEGQNVTLSCEQNLNHDAMYWYRQDPGQGLRLIYYSQIVNDFQKGDIAEGYSVSREKKESFPLTVTSAQKNPTAFYLCASSIVSSLNTEAFFGQGTRLTVV.

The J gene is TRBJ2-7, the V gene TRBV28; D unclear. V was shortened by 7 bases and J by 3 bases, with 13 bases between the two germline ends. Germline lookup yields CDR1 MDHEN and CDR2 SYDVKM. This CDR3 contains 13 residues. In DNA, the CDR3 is TGTGCCAGCATTCAAGCAGATCACTACGAGCAGTACTTC. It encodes CASIQADHYEQYF.

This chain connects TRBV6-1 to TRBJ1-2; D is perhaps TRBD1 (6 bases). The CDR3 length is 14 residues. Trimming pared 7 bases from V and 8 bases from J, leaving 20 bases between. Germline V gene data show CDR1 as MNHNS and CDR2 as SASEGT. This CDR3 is CASKNVWGADGYTF. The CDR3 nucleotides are TGTGCCAGCAAGAACGTATGGGGGGCTGACGGCTACACCTTC.